This paragraph reports one T cell receptor beta chain. Antigen unknown. Prior autoimmune disease or systemic immunosuppression barred patients. V gave up 4 bases and J gave up 7 bases, with 17 bases separating them. The CDR3 totals 14 residues. CDR1 and CDR2 from the germline V gene are SEHNR and FQNEAQ (reference sequence). These data belong to a study of OX40 agonist ivuxolimab in advanced cancers. Study-level background: Patients' therapy was ivuxolimab, an antibody that acts as an agonist of OX40 (CD134). Each dose-escalation patient presented with hepatocellular carcinoma, melanoma, renal cell or head and neck cancer. General observations from the study: Clonal expansion was among the lowest in partial responders at 0.1-3.0 mg/kg, especially CD8+.

Generated by immunoSEQ multiplex PCR, the TCRdb table keeps only in-frame clones and is missing some. The table lists nearly 70,000 clones, roughly 90% of them singletons, with roughly 8% in the top ten. This chain joins TRBV7-9 and TRBJ2-7; no clear D gene. The sequences come from CD4+ or CD8+ T cells sorted from blood, collected in a trial of the OX40 agonist ivuxolimab. The source of this sequence is an adult with an advanced solid tumor such as melanoma, head and neck, liver or kidney cancer. As DNA, the CDR3 is TGTGCCAGCAGCTCGTCTAGACCCGAGGATGAGCAGTACTTC. Translation: CASSSSRPEDEQYF.